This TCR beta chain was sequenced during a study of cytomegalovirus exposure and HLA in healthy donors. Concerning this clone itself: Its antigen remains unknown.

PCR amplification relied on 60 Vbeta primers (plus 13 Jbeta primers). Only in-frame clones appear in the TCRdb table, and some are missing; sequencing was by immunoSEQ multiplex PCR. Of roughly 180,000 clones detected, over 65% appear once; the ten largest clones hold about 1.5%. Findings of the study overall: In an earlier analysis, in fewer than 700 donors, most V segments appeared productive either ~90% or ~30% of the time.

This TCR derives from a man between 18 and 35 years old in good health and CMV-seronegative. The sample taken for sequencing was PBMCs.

CDR3 residues: CASSPGWGEKLFF. The CDR3, as DNA: TGTGCCAGCAGCCCAGGGTGGGGTGAAAAACTGTTTTTT. The chain uses TRBV6-5 and TRBJ1-4; perhaps TRBD1 as D (5 bases). This CDR3 has 13 amino acids. V gave up 6 bases and J gave up 7 bases, with 12 bases separating them. CDR1 MNHEY and CDR2 SVGAGI come from the germline V gene.